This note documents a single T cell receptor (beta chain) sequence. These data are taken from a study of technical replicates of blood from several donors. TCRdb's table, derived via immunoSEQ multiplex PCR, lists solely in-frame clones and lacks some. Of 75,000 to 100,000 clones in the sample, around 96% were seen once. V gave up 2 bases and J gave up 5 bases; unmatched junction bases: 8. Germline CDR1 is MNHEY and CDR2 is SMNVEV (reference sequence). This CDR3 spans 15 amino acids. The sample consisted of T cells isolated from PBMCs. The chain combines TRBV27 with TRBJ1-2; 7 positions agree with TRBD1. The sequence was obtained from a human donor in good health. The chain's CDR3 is CASSLARDRSYGYTF. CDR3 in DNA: TGTGCCAGCAGTTTAGCCCGGGACAGATCTTATGGCTACACCTTC.